The present entry profiles one TCR beta chain with its context. Antigen: not known. This sample was taken from a study of regulatory T cells in long-lasting Graves disease. At the level of the study: Patients newly diagnosed with Graves' had been on antithyroid drugs for under 3 months. Findings and limits, study-wide: Small sample size may have lowered accuracy.

Time point noted: newly diagnosed GD, antithyroid drugs for less than 3 months. RNA isolated from PBMCs was used to make the TCR library. Germline values: CDR1 MNHNS, CDR2 SASEGT. The CDR3 has 13 amino acids. V lost 8 bases, J lost 8 bases, and 18 bases lay in between. The TCR beta library used iRepertoire HTBI primers with Arm-PCR amplification of CDR3. TCRdb reprocessed the multiplex PCR reads with MiXCR, giving one entry per CDR3 protein. This repertoire shows roughly 400,000 distinct CDR3 sequences, around 15% found once; its top ten account for about 23%. This same sample was also taken into another study, of T cells in Graves' hyperthyroidism and ophthalmopathy. That study adds: Carried out on the TCR CDR3, a first-round RT-PCR used the HTBI primer set. Most thyroid clonotypes with frequency above 0.001 were detected in blood.

The chain has TRBV6-1 and TRBJ1-2; D unclear. The sample was peripheral blood mononuclear cells (PBMCs), taken at new diagnosis, from a patient treated with antithyroid drugs. The sequence was collected from a young woman with Graves disease. CDR3: CASFGEGTVGYTF. Here the CDR3 DNA reads TGTGCCAGCTTCGGGGAGGGTACAGTCGGCTACACCTTC.